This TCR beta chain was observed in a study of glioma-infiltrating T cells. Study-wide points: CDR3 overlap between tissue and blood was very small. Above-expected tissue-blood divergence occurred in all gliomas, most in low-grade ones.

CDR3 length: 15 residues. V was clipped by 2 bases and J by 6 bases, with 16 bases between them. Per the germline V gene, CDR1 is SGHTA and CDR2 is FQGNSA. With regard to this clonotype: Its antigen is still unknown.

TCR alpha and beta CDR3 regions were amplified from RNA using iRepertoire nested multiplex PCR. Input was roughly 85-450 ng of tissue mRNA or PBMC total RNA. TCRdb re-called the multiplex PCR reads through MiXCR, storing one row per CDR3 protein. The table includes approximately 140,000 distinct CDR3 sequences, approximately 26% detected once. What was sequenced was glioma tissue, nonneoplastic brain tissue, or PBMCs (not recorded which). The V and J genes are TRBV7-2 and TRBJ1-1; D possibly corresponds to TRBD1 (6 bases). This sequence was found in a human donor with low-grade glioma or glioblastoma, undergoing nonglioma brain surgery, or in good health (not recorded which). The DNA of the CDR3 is TGTGCCAGCAGCTTAACTTGGACAGTTGACTCTGAAGCTTTCTTT. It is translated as CASSLTWTVDSEAFF.